This T cell receptor beta chain emerged from a study of cytomegalovirus exposure and HLA in healthy donors. For this clone: The target antigen is unknown.

It was healthy bone marrow donors who served as donors. The PCR had 60 Vbeta and 13 Jbeta primers. Profiling relied on immunoSEQ multiplex PCR, and the TCRdb table lists in-frame clones only, not all of them. Of 150,000 to 200,000 clones in the sample, around 78% were seen once. CDR3 size: 13 residues. In germline, CDR1 is SEHNR, CDR2 FQNEAQ (reference sequence). Trimming cost V 5 bases and J 3 bases, with 10 bases left between them. Study-level findings and limits: The dataset shows that most TCR sequences were rare, while some public TCRs occurred in many donors. 87-base-pair reads could not separate some V segments, including TRBV6-2 and TRBV6-3.

This rearrangement joins TRBV7-9 to TRBJ1-2, with D possibly being TRBD1 (6 bases). The sequenced material came from PBMCs. The TCR sequence derives from a female donor in good health and CMV-seronegative. The CDR3 here is CASSIQGDYGYTF. CDR3 bases: TGTGCCAGCAGCATACAGGGAGACTATGGCTACACCTTC.